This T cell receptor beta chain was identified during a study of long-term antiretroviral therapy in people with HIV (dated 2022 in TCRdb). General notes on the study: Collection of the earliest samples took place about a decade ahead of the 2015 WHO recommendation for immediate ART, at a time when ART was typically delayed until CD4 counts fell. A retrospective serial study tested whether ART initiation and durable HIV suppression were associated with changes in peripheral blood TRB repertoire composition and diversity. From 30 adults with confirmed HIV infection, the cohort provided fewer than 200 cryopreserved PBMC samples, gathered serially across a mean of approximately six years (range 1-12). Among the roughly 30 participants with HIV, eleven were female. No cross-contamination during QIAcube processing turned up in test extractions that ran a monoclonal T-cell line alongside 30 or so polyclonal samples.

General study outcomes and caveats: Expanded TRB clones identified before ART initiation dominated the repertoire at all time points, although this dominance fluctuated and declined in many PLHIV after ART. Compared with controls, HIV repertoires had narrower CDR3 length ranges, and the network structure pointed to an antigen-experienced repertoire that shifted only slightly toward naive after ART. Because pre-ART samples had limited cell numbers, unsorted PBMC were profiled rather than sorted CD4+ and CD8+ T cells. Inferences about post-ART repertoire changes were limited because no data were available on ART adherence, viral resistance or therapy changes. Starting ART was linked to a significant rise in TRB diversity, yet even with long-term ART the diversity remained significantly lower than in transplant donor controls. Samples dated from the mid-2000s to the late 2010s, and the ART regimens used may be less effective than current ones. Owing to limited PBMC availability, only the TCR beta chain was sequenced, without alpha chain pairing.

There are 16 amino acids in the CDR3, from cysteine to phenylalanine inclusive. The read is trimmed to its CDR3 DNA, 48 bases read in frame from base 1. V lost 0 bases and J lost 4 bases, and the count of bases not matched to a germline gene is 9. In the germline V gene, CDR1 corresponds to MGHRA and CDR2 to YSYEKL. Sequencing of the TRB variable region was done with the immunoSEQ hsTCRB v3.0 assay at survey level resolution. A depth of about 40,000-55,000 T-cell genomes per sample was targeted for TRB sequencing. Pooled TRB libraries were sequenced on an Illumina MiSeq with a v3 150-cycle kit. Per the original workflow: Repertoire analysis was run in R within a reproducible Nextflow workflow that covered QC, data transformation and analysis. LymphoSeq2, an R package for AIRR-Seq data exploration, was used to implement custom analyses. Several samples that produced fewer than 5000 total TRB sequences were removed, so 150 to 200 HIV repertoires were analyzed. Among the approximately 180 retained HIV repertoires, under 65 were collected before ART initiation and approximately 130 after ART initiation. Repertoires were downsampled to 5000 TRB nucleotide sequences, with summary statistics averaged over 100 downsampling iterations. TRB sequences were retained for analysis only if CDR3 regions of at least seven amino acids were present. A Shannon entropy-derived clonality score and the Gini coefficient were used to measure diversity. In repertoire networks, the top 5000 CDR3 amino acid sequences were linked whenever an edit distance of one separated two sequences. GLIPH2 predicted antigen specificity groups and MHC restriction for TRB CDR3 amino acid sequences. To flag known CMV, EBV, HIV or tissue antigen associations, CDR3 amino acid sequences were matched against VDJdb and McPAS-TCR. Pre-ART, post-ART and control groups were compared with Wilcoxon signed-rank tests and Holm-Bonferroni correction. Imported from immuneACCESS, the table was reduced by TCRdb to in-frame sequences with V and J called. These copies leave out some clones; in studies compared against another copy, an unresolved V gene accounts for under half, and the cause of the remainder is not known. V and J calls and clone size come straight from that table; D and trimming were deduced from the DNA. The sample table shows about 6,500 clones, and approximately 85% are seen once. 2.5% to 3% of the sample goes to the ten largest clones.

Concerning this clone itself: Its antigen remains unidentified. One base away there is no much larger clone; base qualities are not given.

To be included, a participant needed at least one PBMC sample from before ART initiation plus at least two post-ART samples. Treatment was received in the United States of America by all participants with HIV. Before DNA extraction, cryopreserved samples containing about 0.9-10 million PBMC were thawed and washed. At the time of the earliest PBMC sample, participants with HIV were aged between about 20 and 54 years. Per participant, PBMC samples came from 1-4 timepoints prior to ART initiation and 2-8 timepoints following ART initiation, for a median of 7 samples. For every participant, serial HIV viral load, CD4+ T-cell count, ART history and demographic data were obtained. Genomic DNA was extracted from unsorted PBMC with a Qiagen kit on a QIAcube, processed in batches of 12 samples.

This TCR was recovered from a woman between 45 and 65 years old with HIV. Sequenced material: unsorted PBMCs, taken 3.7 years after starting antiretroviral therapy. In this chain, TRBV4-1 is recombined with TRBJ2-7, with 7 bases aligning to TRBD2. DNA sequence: TGCGCCAGCAGCCAAGACCCAGCGGGGACCGGGTACGAGCAGTACTTC. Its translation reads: CASSQDPAGTGYEQYF.